This TCR beta chain was identified in a study of shared clonotypes between healthy human individuals. Study outcomes and limitations: Deeper or shallower sequencing was expected to change how clonotypes are shared among donors. Clonotypes which were not shared had lower generation probabilities than clonotypes that all four donors shared. Larger estimated richness was generally seen in naive subsets than in memory subsets. Clonotypes that were shared across a handful of donors made up about 4.5% of naive CD4 clonotypes.

Naive CD8 cells lacked CD45RO and underwent positive selection for CCR7, leaving out terminally differentiated effector memory CD45RA+ cells. The assay was immunoSEQ multiplex PCR, and TCRdb's table has in-frame clones only and misses some. This sample has around 2.1 million clones; 90% to 95% occur once, and the top ten carry roughly 1.7%. On this clone itself: No antigen is known for it.

V shed 6 bases, J shed 7 bases, and the junction held 19 bases outside the gene matches. The V gene's germline CDR1 is MNHEY and CDR2 SMNVEV (reference sequence). This CDR3 is built from 18 residues. The chain has TRBV27 and TRBJ2-1; TRBD2 aligns across 9 bases. The material sequenced was naive CD8+ T cells from PBMCs. The sequence was obtained from a man younger than 35 in good health. Some clones in this sample may be carry-over from other donors' samples. In DNA, the CDR3 is TGTGCCAGCAGCCCGGGGATCCGGGGGAGCGGGAGGTTTAATGAGCAGTTCTTC. Translation: CASSPGIRGSGRFNEQFF.